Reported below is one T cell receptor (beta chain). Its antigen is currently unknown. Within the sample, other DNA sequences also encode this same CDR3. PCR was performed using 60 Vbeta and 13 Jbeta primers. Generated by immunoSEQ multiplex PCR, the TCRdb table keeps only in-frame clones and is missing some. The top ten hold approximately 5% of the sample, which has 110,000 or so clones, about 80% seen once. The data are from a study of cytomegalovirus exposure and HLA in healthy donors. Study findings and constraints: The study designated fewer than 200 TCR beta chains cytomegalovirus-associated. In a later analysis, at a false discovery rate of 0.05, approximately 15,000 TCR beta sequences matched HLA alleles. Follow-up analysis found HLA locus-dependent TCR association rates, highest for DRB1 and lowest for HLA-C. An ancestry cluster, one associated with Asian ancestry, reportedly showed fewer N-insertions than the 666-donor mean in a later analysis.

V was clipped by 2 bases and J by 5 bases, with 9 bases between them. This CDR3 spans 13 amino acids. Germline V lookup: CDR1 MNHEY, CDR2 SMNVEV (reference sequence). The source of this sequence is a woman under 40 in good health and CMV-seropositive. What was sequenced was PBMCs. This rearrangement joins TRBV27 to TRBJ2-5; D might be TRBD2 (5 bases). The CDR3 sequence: CASSLGRWETQYF. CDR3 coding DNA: TGTGCCAGCAGTTTAGGGAGATGGGAGACCCAGTACTTC.